The rows below give T cell receptor beta chains drawn from one sample of a study of blood T cells in healthy people across ages. TCRdb re-derived calls from the 5' RACE reads in MiXCR, one entry per CDR3 protein. The data hold approximately 1.5 million distinct CDR3 sequences, with about 31% observed a single time. Sequencing input: blood. The origin of the receptors is a woman aged 25-40 years in good health. Both conserved end residues are part of each CDR3.

j_call: TRBJ2-3
v_call: TRBV12-3/TRBV12-4
cdr3_aa: CASTVGTNTQYF

j_call: TRBJ1-2
v_call: TRBV6-1
cdr3_aa: CASARDRLNYGYTF

j_call: TRBJ2-6
v_call: TRBV7-8
cdr3_aa: CASSLDNGAGANVLTF

j_call: NA
v_call: TRBV25-1
cdr3_aa: CASSGVAKGGETQYF

j_call: TRBJ2-1
v_call: TRBV6-1
cdr3_aa: CASSESEGWVYNEQFF

j_call: TRBJ1-4
v_call: TRBV5-1
cdr3_aa: CASNRDGRKDEKLFF

j_call: TRBJ1-2
v_call: TRBV7-2
cdr3_aa: CASSHPPGQGIRYGYTF

j_call: TRBJ2-7
v_call: TRBV4-1
cdr3_aa: CASSQDAPGLAGGNEQYF

j_call: TRBJ1-1
v_call: TRBV7-9
cdr3_aa: CTSSPDRGFSEAFF

j_call: TRBJ2-6
v_call: TRBV10-1
cdr3_aa: CASSDLGTGANVLTF

j_call: TRBJ2-1
v_call: TRBV7-9
cdr3_aa: CASSFGGTLQFF

j_call: TRBJ2-7
v_call: TRBV7-3
cdr3_aa: CASSCDEQYF

j_call: TRBJ1-2
v_call: TRBV15
cdr3_aa: CATSRDGGRTTANYGYTF

j_call: TRBJ2-5
v_call: TRBV27
cdr3_aa: CASKQDLLRETQYF

j_call: TRBJ2-1
v_call: TRBV7-8
cdr3_aa: CASSHGQVSPGYNEQFF

j_call: TRBJ2-1
v_call: TRBV20-1
cdr3_aa: CSAPVWRGDNEQFF

j_call: TRBJ1-4
v_call: TRBV27
cdr3_aa: CASSQLGSNEKLFF